One and the same sample provided the 25 T cell receptor beta chains below, sequenced in a study of OX40 agonist ivuxolimab in advanced cancers. To prepare the library, the immunoSEQ multiplex PCR assay was applied. Sourced from immuneACCESS, this table was stored by TCRdb with only in-frame sequences that have V and J called. A share of the clones is absent; for the studies checked, an unresolved V gene accounts for under half, and the remainder has no known explanation. The sample profile shows fewer than 110,000 clones; approximately 89% of them were found once. Jointly, the top ten make up about 1.2% of the sample. Specimen: CD4+ or CD8+ T cells sorted from blood, collected in a trial of the OX40 agonist ivuxolimab. The receptors here all came from an adult with an advanced solid tumor such as melanoma, head and neck, liver or kidney cancer.

V gene TRBV5-1 combines with J gene TRBJ2-5; 9 bases are shared with TRBD1. The J call could be wrong; TRBJ2-7 is a better fit for the DNA end. Germline V gene sequence: CDR1 SGHRS, CDR2 YFSETQ. This CDR3 has 18 amino acids. The CDR3 loop reads CASSLQQGASFGLDEQYF. CDR3 coding DNA: TGCGCCAGCAGCCTCCAACAGGGGGCTTCGTTCGGTCTTGACGAGCAGTACTTC.

The chain carries TRBV4-3 and TRBJ1-1; 8 positions agree with TRBD1. The CDR3 is 15 amino acids. CDR1 is LGHNA and CDR2 is YSLEER in the germline V gene. Trimming took 1 base from V and 7 from J; bases not matched to a gene: 8. CDR3 region: CASSQAVGTGYEAFF. Here the CDR3 DNA reads TGCGCCAGCAGCCAAGCCGTTGGGACAGGATATGAAGCTTTCTTT.

This clone was counted once. This chain connects TRBV28 to TRBJ2-7, with D maybe TRBD1 (6 bases). V dropped 0 bases and J dropped 0 bases, with 9 bases sitting between them. The germline CDR1 and CDR2 sequences are MDHEN and SYDVKM. The CDR3 runs 15 residues. The CDR3 is CASSLWADSSYEQYF. In nucleotides, the CDR3 is TGTGCCAGCAGTTTATGGGCGGACAGCTCCTACGAGCAGTACTTC. Full variable domain (missing parts from reference TRBV28 and TRBJ2-7): DVKVTQSSRYLVKRTGEKVFLECVQDMDHENMFWYRQDPGLGLRLIYFSYDVKMKEKGDIPEGYSVSREKKERFSLILESASTNQTSMYLCASSLWADSSYEQYFGPGTRLTVT.

This chain connects TRBV27 to TRBJ2-7; TRBD1 might be the D (7 bases). Germline CDR1 MNHEY, CDR2 SMNVEV (reference sequence). CDR3 length equals 13 residues. Trimming shortened V by 5 bases and J by 11 bases, and 19 bases separated the two germline ends. The CDR3 loop is CASSLRGAGGEYF. CDR3 DNA sequence: TGTGCCAGCAGTCTCAGGGGGGCAGGAGGAGAGTACTTC.

The genes are TRBV30 and TRBJ1-3; D unresolved. The CDR3 consists of 11 residues. The V end lost 0 bases, the J end lost 4 bases, and 1 base lay between the germline ends. CDR1 and CDR2 from the germline V gene are GTSNPN and SVGIG (reference sequence). The CDR3 loop is CAWSVGNTIYF. The CDR3 DNA is TGTGCCTGGAGTGTGGGAAACACCATATATTTT.

V gene TRBV28 combines with J gene TRBJ1-5, with a tentative D call TRBD1 (6 bases). The CDR3 runs 14 residues. Trimming pared 8 bases from V and 0 bases from J, leaving 11 bases between. CDR1 and CDR2 (germline): MDHEN, SYDVKM. CDR3 in DNA: TGTGCCAGCGCAACAGGGCCTAGCAATCAGCCCCAGCATTTT. Its protein is CASATGPSNQPQHF.

The chain recombines TRBV18 with TRBJ1-1; D gene uncertain. This CDR3 is built from 15 residues. Trimming took off 1 base at V and 3 bases at J, with 12 bases between the two ends. The germline CDR1 and CDR2 sequences are KGHSH and LQKENI. The CDR3 here is CASSPLYTADTEAFF. The CDR3 DNA is TGTGCCAGCTCACCACTTTATACGGCAGACACTGAAGCTTTCTTT. Full variable domain (missing parts from reference TRBV18 and TRBJ1-1): NAGVMQNPRHLVRRRGQEARLRCSPMKGHSHVYWYRQLPEEGLKFMVYLQKENIIDESGMPKERFSAEFPKEGPSILRIQQVVRGDSAAYFCASSPLYTADTEAFFGQGTRLTVV.

The chain uses TRBV28 and TRBJ1-2; the D is unclear. Trimming removed 8 bases from V and 5 bases from J, with 18 bases in between. Germline V gene data show CDR1 as MDHEN and CDR2 as SYDVKM. The CDR3 is 14 amino acids. The CDR3 DNA follows: TGTGCCAGCTGGTCTGAAGGGCTATTTTATGGCTACACCTTC. It yields the protein CASWSEGLFYGYTF.

This chain links TRBV7-2 with TRBJ2-1; D may match TRBD1 or TRBD2 (5 bases each). This CDR3 comprises 15 residues. The V end was cut by 5 bases, the J end by 4 bases, with 15 bases between. Germline CDR1 is SGHTA and CDR2 is FQGNSA. CDR3 in amino acids: CASSPGPSPYNEQFF. The CDR3, as DNA: TGTGCCAGCAGCCCGGGACCGTCTCCGTACAATGAGCAGTTCTTC.

The J gene is TRBJ2-4, the V gene TRBV5-1; D unclear. Per the germline V gene, CDR1 is SGHRS and CDR2 is YFSETQ. The CDR3 sequence is 15 residues long. V gave up 4 bases and J gave up 1 base, with 12 bases separating them. CDR3 amino acids: CASSRAEDAKNIQYF. CDR3 in DNA: TGCGCCAGCAGCAGGGCCGAGGACGCCAAAAACATTCAGTACTTC. Full variable domain (missing parts from reference TRBV5-1 and TRBJ2-4): KAGVTQTPRYLIKTRGQQVTLSCSPISGHRSVSWYQQTPGQGLQFLFEYFSETQRNKGNFPGRFSGRQFSNSRSEMNVSTLELGDSALYLCASSRAEDAKNIQYFGAGTRLSVL.

The chain carries TRBV10-3 and TRBJ2-2, with 9 bases that match TRBD2. Germline lookup yields CDR1 ENHRY and CDR2 SYGVKD. CDR3 length: 16 amino acids. V shed 2 bases, J shed 4 bases, and the junction held 5 bases outside the gene matches. CDR3 sequence reads: CAISEGSAGGTGELFF. The CDR3 DNA sequence: TGTGCCATCAGTGAGGGGTCAGCGGGAGGCACCGGGGAGCTGTTTTTT.

The rearrangement uses TRBV6-4 and TRBJ2-3; D perhaps matches TRBD2 (5 bases). Germline V gene data show CDR1 as MRHNA and CDR2 as SNTAGT. This CDR3 has 13 amino acids. V dropped 6 bases and J dropped 10 bases, with 17 bases sitting between them. CDR3 region: CASSLTTYGSQYF. CDR3 nucleotides: TGTGCCAGCAGCCTGACTACATACGGATCGCAGTATTTT.

In its sample, this clone was seen once. The rearrangement links TRBV10-3 to TRBJ1-4; D gene ambiguous. The CDR3 spans 16 residues. The germline V gene encodes CDR1 ENHRY and CDR2 SYGVKD. The V end lost 0 bases, the J end lost 0 bases, and 8 bases lay between the germline ends. This CDR3 is CAISESGRATNEKLFF. As DNA, the CDR3 is TGTGCCATCAGTGAGTCAGGGAGGGCAACTAATGAAAAACTGTTTTTT.

This sequence joins TRBV28 and TRBJ1-5; 7 bases agree with TRBD1. From germline, CDR1 is MDHEN and CDR2 SYDVKM. V was clipped by 5 bases and J by 1 base; unmatched bases: 8. The CDR3 consists of 16 residues. The DNA of the CDR3 is TGTGCCAGCAGTATTGAGACAGGGAGAAGCAATCAGCCCCAGCATTTT. Translation: CASSIETGRSNQPQHF. The variable domain in full, completed from reference TRBV28 and TRBJ1-5, reads DVKVTQSSRYLVKRTGEKVFLECVQDMDHENMFWYRQDPGLGLRLIYFSYDVKMKEKGDIPEGYSVSREKKERFSLILESASTNQTSMYLCASSIETGRSNQPQHFGDGTRLSIL.

The J gene is TRBJ2-7, the V gene TRBV27; D unclear. Germline lookup yields CDR1 MNHEY and CDR2 SMNVEV (reference sequence). The germline V and J ends were trimmed by 7 bases and 3 bases, with 4 bases remaining between them. There are 10 residues in the CDR3. CDR3 DNA: TGTGCCAGCAATCTCTACGAGCAGTACTTC. Amino acid sequence: CASNLYEQYF.

This sequence joins TRBV7-8 and TRBJ2-1; 10 bases line up with TRBD2. Germline V CDR1 and CDR2: SGHVS, FQNEAQ. V lost 4 bases, J lost 4 bases, and 7 bases stayed unmatched. The CDR3 has 16 residues. This CDR3 reads CASSSYGLAVYNEQFF. CDR3 DNA sequence: TGTGCCAGCAGCTCCTACGGACTAGCGGTATACAATGAGCAGTTCTTC.

The chain recombines TRBV6-5 with TRBJ1-4; no definite D call. Trimming left V 0 bases short and J 8 bases short, with 10 bases between. Germline values: CDR1 MNHEY, CDR2 SVGAGI. This CDR3 is built from 14 residues. CDR3 residues: CASSYSIADEKLFF. CDR3 coding DNA: TGTGCCAGCAGTTACTCGATCGCTGACGAAAAACTGTTTTTT.

The chain is built from TRBV9 and TRBJ1-1; 7 positions agree with TRBD1. The junction had 6 bases not matched to a gene; V was cut back by 0 bases and J by 4 bases. The germline CDR1 and CDR2 sequences are SGDLS and YYNGEE. The CDR3 covers 15 residues. The CDR3 DNA sequence: TGTGCCAGCAGCGTAGTCTCCGGGACAGTCACTGAAGCTTTCTTT. It specifies CASSVVSGTVTEAFF.

CDR3 coding DNA: TGTGCCAGCAGCCAAGATTGGTACACTGAAGCTTTCTTT. Its protein is CASSQDWYTEAFF. The rearrangement uses TRBV14 and TRBJ1-1, with unresolved D. Trimming took off 0 bases at V and 3 bases at J, with 5 bases between the two ends. Looked up from germline, CDR1 is SGHDN and CDR2 is FVKESK. The CDR3 covers 13 residues. Full variable domain (missing parts from reference TRBV14 and TRBJ1-1): EAGVTQFPSHSVIEKGQTVTLRCDPISGHDNLYWYRRVMGKEIKFLLHFVKESKQDESGMPNNRFLAERTGGTYSTLKVQPAELEDSGVYFCASSQDWYTEAFFGQGTRLTVV.

The chain uses TRBV11-2 and TRBJ2-2; 9 nucleotides match TRBD2. The CDR3 is 16 amino acids. V was pared by 3 bases and J by 0 bases, with 2 bases of the junction left unmatched. Looked up from germline, CDR1 is SGHAT and CDR2 is FQNNGV. DNA for the CDR3: TGTGCCAGCAGCTTCGCGGGGGGGCCGAACACCGGGGAGCTGTTTTTT. It specifies CASSFAGGPNTGELFF.

V and J are TRBV7-9 and TRBJ1-2, with D perhaps matching TRBD1 (5 bases). V gave up 3 bases and J gave up 3 bases, with 11 bases separating them. Germline CDR1 and CDR2: SEHNR and FQNEAQ (reference sequence). CDR3 length: 14 residues. As DNA, the CDR3 is TGTGCCAGCAGCTTCGGAGGGGAGGACTATGGCTACACCTTC. Encoded protein: CASSFGGEDYGYTF.

This clone was seen only once. One end of the junction varies from germline; a read error may be responsible. V gene TRBV5-1 combines with J gene TRBJ1-5; D is unclear. Germline-derived CDR1 and CDR2 are SGHRS and YFSETQ. This CDR3 contains 13 residues. The CDR3 DNA sequence: TGCGCCAGCAGCTTGGGACCCGATCAACCCCAGCATTTT. This translates into CASSLGPDQPQHF.

The CDR3 coding sequence is TGCGCCAGCAGGGGGACTGAGGTCGACGAGCAGTACTTC. It translates to CASRGTEVDEQYF. This sequence joins TRBV5-1 and TRBJ2-7; a weak D match, TRBD2 (6 bases). The CDR3 contains 13 residues. Trimming pared 5 bases from V and 5 bases from J, leaving 14 bases between. Germline loops: CDR1 SGHRS, CDR2 YFSETQ.

The chain joins TRBV5-1 to TRBJ1-4, with 7 bases lining up with TRBD1. Trimming took 0 bases from V and 3 from J; bases not matched to a gene: 2. Germline V gene data show CDR1 as SGHRS and CDR2 as YFSETQ. The CDR3 runs to 15 residues. CDR3: CASSLAGTANEKLFF. Here the CDR3 DNA reads TGCGCCAGCAGCTTGGCCGGGACAGCTAATGAAAAACTGTTTTTT.

This sequence joins TRBV7-9 and TRBJ2-1; D might be TRBD2 (6 bases). The CDR3 is 15 residues long. The V and J ends lost 7 bases and 0 bases respectively, with 13 bases between them. Germline V gene lookup returns CDR1 SEHNR and CDR2 FQNEAQ (reference sequence). The DNA of the CDR3 is TGTGCCAGCAACGAGCTCGGGGGCTCCTACAATGAGCAGTTCTTC. Its protein product is CASNELGGSYNEQFF.